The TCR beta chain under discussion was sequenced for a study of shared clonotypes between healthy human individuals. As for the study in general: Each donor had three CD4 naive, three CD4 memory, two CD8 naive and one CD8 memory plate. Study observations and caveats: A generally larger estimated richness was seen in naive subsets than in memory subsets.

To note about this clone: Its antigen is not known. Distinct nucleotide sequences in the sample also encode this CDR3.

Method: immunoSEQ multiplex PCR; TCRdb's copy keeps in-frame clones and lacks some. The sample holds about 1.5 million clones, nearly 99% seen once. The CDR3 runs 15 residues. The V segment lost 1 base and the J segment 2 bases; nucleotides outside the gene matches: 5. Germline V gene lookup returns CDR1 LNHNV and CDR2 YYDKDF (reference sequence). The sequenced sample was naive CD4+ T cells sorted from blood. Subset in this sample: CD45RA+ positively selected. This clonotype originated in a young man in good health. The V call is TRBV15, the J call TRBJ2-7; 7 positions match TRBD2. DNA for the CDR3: TGTGCCACCAGCAGAGGTGGACTAGGGACCTACGAGCAGTACTTC. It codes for CATSRGGLGTYEQYF. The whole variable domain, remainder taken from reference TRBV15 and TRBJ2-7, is DAMVIQNPRYQVTQFGKPVTLSCSQTLNHNVMYWYQQKSSQAPKLLFHYYDKDFNNEADTPDNFQSRRPNTSFCFLDIRSPGLGDTAMYLCATSRGGLGTYEQYFGPGTRLTVT.